This entry is about one T cell receptor (beta chain). This specimen belongs to a study of blood T cell repertoires in COVID-19. Trimming took 3 bases from V and 7 from J; bases not matched to a gene: 1. Germline CDR1 SGHDT, CDR2 YYEEEE. The CDR3 has 13 amino acids. The repertoire was sequenced with immunoSEQ multiplex PCR; TCRdb's copy has only in-frame clones and lacks some. The profile shows about 310,000 clones, roughly 90% of them singletons. Sequenced: PBMCs or T cells enriched from blood (not recorded which). The rearrangement links TRBV5-6 to TRBJ2-7, with 13 bases that match TRBD2. This TCR was recovered from a woman in her twenties or thirties who had recovered from COVID-19. CDR3: CASSSGLAGEQYF. In DNA, the CDR3 is TGTGCCAGCAGCTCGGGACTAGCGGGGGAGCAGTACTTC.